This T cell receptor (beta chain) is from a study of blood T cells in healthy people across ages. Concerning this clonotype itself: It may be a read error: a sequence one base away is much more abundant.

Germline V CDR1 and CDR2: SEHNR, FQNEAQ (reference sequence). The V gene lost 5 bases and the J gene lost 4 bases, with 13 bases spanning the gap. This CDR3 comprises 14 residues. Primers used in a second PCR of roughly 6 to 11 cycles were a sample-barcoded 5' primer and a J-beta primer mix. TCRdb itself ran the 5' RACE reads through MiXCR, one entry per CDR3 protein. The sample has 700,000 or so distinct CDR3 sequences; around 43% are singletons. The donors, healthy Caucasians from Russia, were aged roughly 6 to 90. This TCR was sampled from an elderly man in good health. The sample taken for sequencing was blood. This chain uses TRBV7-9 with TRBJ2-3, with a tentative D call TRBD2 (6 bases). The chain's CDR3 is CASSRDSFADTQYF. CDR3 in DNA: TGTGCCAGCAGCCGGGACTCCTTCGCAGATACGCAGTATTTT.